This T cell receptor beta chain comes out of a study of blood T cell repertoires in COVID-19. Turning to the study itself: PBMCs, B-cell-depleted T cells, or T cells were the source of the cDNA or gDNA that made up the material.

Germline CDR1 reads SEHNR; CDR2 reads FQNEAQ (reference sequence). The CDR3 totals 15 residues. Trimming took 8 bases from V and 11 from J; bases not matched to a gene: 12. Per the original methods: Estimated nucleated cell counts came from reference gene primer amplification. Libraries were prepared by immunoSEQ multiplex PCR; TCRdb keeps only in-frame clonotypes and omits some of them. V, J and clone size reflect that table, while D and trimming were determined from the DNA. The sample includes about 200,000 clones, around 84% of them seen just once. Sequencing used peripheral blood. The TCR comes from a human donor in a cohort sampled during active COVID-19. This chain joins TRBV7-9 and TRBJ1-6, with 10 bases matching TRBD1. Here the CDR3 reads CASAPGTGVFPPLHF. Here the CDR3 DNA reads TGTGCCAGCGCCCCTGGGACAGGGGTTTTTCCACCCCTCCACTTT.